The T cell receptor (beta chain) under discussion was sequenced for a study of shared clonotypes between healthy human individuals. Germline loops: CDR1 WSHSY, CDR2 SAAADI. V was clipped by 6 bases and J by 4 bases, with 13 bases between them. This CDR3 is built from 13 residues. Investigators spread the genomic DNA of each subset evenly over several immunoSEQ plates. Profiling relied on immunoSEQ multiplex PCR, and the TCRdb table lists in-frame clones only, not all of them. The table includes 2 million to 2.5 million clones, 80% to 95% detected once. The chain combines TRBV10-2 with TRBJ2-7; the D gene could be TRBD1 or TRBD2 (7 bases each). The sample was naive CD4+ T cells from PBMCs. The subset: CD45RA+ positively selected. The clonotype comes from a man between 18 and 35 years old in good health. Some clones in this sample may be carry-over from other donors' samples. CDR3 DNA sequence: TGCGCCAGCAGGGGAGGGGGCGAGTACGAGCAGTACTTC. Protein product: CASRGGGEYEQYF.